Below are 32 T cell receptor beta chains sequenced from a single sample in a study of PD-1 blockade in classical Hodgkin lymphoma. TCRdb's copy holds only in-frame clones and misses some; the assay was immunoSEQ multiplex PCR. Of about 16,000 clones in the sample, approximately 92% were seen once. Time point specified: newly diagnosed, previously untreated cHL patient sample. Thawed PBMCs were the source of CD4+ T cells, purified by magnetic negative selection. Sequenced sample: CD4+ T cells from blood. Receptor source: a human donor with classical Hodgkin lymphoma.

The chain combines TRBV7-9 with TRBJ1-4; D unresolved. Deletions cut 1 base from V and 0 bases from J, with 6 bases between. CDR1 is SEHNR, CDR2 FQNEAQ, per germline (reference sequence). The CDR3 extends over 15 amino acids. Here the CDR3 reads CASSLDGATNEKLFF. Here the CDR3 DNA reads TGTGCCAGCAGCTTAGACGGGGCAACTAATGAAAAACTGTTTTTT.

The chain uses TRBV7-8 and TRBJ1-5; tentatively, D is TRBD1 (5 bases). Deletions cut 3 bases from V and 4 bases from J, with 13 bases between. The CDR3 runs 15 residues. The V gene's germline CDR1 is SGHVS and CDR2 FQNEAQ. The CDR3 loop is CASSFDGQGNQPQHF. The CDR3 DNA follows: TGTGCCAGCAGCTTCGATGGGCAGGGAAATCAGCCCCAGCATTTT.

The gene calls are TRBV28 and TRBJ2-7; 7 nucleotides match TRBD1. Germline-derived CDR1 and CDR2 are MDHEN and SYDVKM. The CDR3 totals 14 residues. V was clipped by 2 bases and J by 4 bases; unmatched bases: 5. This CDR3 reads CASSLGTVPYEQYF. DNA of the CDR3: TGTGCCAGCAGTTTAGGGACAGTCCCGTACGAGCAGTACTTC.

The chain recombines TRBV2 with TRBJ2-6; the D is unclear. V dropped 2 bases and J dropped 3 bases, with 8 bases sitting between them. The CDR3 sequence is 15 residues long. Germline CDR1 is SNHLY and CDR2 is FYNNEI. CDR3 DNA sequence: TGTGCCAGCAGTGAACGCGCGTTTGGGGCCAACGTCCTGACTTTC. Its translation is CASSERAFGANVLTF.

This clone appeared once. The chain couples TRBV9 to TRBJ2-2; 7 positions match TRBD1. The CDR3 length is 13 residues. Germline CDR1 and CDR2: SGDLS and YYNGEE. After removal of 3 bases from V and 6 bases from J, the junction contained 2 bases not matched to a gene. The CDR3 loop is CASSADRSGELFF. The CDR3 coding sequence is TGTGCCAGCAGCGCGGACAGGTCCGGGGAGCTGTTTTTT. The entire variable domain, with the rest obtained from reference TRBV9 and TRBJ2-2, is as follows: DSGVTQTPKHLITATGQRVTLRCSPRSGDLSVYWYQQSLDQGLQFLIQYYNGEERAKGNILERFSAQQFPDLHSELNLSSLELGDSALYFCASSADRSGELFFGEGSRLTVL.

The rearrangement joins TRBV7-6 to TRBJ1-1; no definite D call. CDR3 length: 17 amino acids. Trimming pared 5 bases from V and 3 bases from J, leaving 22 bases between. Germline V gene data show CDR1 as SGHVS and CDR2 as FNYEAQ. The CDR3 here is CASSPRYGRTADTEAFF. The CDR3 DNA is TGTGCCAGCAGCCCCCGATACGGACGGACTGCGGACACTGAAGCTTTCTTT. Full variable domain (rest looked up from reference TRBV7-6 and TRBJ1-1): GAGVSQSPRYKVTKRGQDVALRCDPISGHVSLYWYRQALGQGPEFLTYFNYEAQQDKSGLPNDRFSAERPEGSISTLTIQRTEQRDSAMYRCASSPRYGRTADTEAFFGQGTRLTVV.

This rearrangement joins TRBV6-4 to TRBJ2-1; 9 bases are shared with TRBD2. CDR3 size: 15 residues. Germline trimming cut 5 bases from V and 7 bases from J; bases unmatched to any gene: 9. Germline V gene lookup returns CDR1 MRHNA and CDR2 SNTAGT. The CDR3 sequence: CASSKLAGRTNEQFF. CDR3 coding DNA: TGTGCCAGCAGTAAACTAGCGGGTAGGACTAATGAGCAGTTCTTC.

In DNA form, the CDR3 reads TGTGCCTGGAGGGGGAAAGGCACAGATACGCAGTATTTT. Translation gives CAWRGKGTDTQYF. This chain links TRBV30 with TRBJ2-3; D remains ambiguous. Germline V gives CDR1 GTSNPN, CDR2 SVGIG (reference sequence). Trimming removed 3 bases from V and 1 base from J, with 8 bases in between. The length of the CDR3 is 13 residues.

The genes are TRBV28 and TRBJ1-1; D is undetermined. CDR3 size: 13 residues. Per the germline V gene, CDR1 is MDHEN and CDR2 is SYDVKM. Trimming stripped 6 bases from V and 2 bases from J, with 10 bases between. The CDR3 DNA reads as TGTGCCAGCAGCCAGGCTAAAAACACTGAAGCTTTCTTT. Translating gives CASSQAKNTEAFF.

The rearrangement links TRBV11-2 to TRBJ2-7, with D possibly called TRBD1 or TRBD2 (5 bases each). CDR3 length: 13 residues. Germline loops: CDR1 SGHAT, CDR2 FQNNGV. V lost 5 bases and J 3 bases, leaving 11 bases between the germline ends. CDR3 region: CASSPRDLYEQYF. The CDR3 DNA sequence: TGTGCCAGCAGCCCCCGGGACCTCTACGAGCAGTACTTC.

The V call is TRBV18, the J call TRBJ2-7; 8 bases agree with TRBD2. Germline V gene data show CDR1 as KGHSH and CDR2 as LQKENI. V lost 3 bases to trimming and J lost 3 bases; unmatched junction nucleotides: 4. The CDR3 has 14 residues. In DNA, the CDR3 is TGTGCCAGCTCACCTGGGACTAGGGACTACGAGCAGTACTTC. Encoded protein: CASSPGTRDYEQYF.

This rearrangement joins TRBV6-5 to TRBJ2-7; 10 nucleotides agree with TRBD2. CDR1 is MNHEY and CDR2 is SVGAGI in the germline V gene. The ends lost 8 bases at V and 0 bases at J; junction bases unmatched: 7. The CDR3 runs 15 residues. CDR3 DNA sequence: TGTGCCAGCCGCAAGCGGGAGGGGAGCTCCTACGAGCAGTACTTC. Protein product: CASRKREGSSYEQYF.

The chain joins TRBV5-8 to TRBJ2-1; D is unresolved. Germline V lookup: CDR1 SGHTS, CDR2 YDEGEE. This CDR3 spans 14 amino acids. The V end lost 1 base, the J end lost 5 bases, and 10 bases lay between the germline ends. CDR3 protein: CASSLSGQNNEQFF. In nucleotides, the CDR3 is TGTGCCAGCAGCTTGTCGGGCCAGAACAATGAGCAGTTCTTC. Complete variable domain (other parts from reference TRBV5-8 and TRBJ2-1): EAGVTQSPTHLIKTRGQQATLRCSPISGHTSVYWYQQALGLGLQFLLWYDEGEERNRGNFPPRFSGRQFPNYSSELNVNALELEDSALYLCASSLSGQNNEQFFGPGTRLTVL.

This clone was seen only once. The chain links TRBV5-6 to TRBJ1-1; no reliable D call. CDR3 size: 14 residues. Germline lookup yields CDR1 SGHDT and CDR2 YYEEEE. V dropped 2 bases and J dropped 4 bases, with 12 bases sitting between them. CDR3 in DNA: TGTGCCAGCAGCTTAGGCCCCGCGGCCACTGAAGCTTTCTTT. It encodes CASSLGPAATEAFF. Drawing the rest from reference TRBV5-6 and TRBJ1-1, the complete variable domain is DAGVTQSPTHLIKTRGQQVTLRCSPKSGHDTVSWYQQALGQGPQFIFQYYEEEERQRGNFPDRFSGHQFPNYSSELNVNALLLGDSALYLCASSLGPAATEAFFGQGTRLTVV.

This rearrangement joins TRBV6-5 to TRBJ2-7; 8 nucleotides line up with TRBD2. The V and J ends lost 0 bases and 7 bases, in that order; junction bases with no gene match: 8. CDR3 length equals 15 residues. Germline V gene sequence: CDR1 MNHEY, CDR2 SVGAGI. The CDR3 DNA reads TGTGCCAGCAGTTACTCTGGGACTAGAAGATCGGAGCAGTACTTC. Translating gives CASSYSGTRRSEQYF.

The J gene is TRBJ1-5, the V gene TRBV15, with D perhaps matching TRBD1 (5 bases). Germline CDR1 and CDR2: LNHNV and YYDKDF (reference sequence). Trimming left V 2 bases short and J 7 bases short, with 12 bases between. The CDR3 is 14 amino acids. For the CDR3, the DNA is TGTGCCACCAGCAGACGGGGGTGGGGACAGCCCCAGCATTTT. Amino acid sequence: CATSRRGWGQPQHF. The full variable domain, in which reference TRBV15 and TRBJ1-5 provide the parts outside the CDR3, is DAMVIQNPRYQVTQFGKPVTLSCSQTLNHNVMYWYQQKSSQAPKLLFHYYDKDFNNEADTPDNFQSRRPNTSFCFLDIRSPGLGDTAMYLCATSRRGWGQPQHFGDGTRLSIL.

V gene TRBV30 combines with J gene TRBJ1-4; D gene uncertain. CDR3 size: 14 residues. Trimming took 4 bases from V and 4 from J, leaving 13 bases between them. Looked up from germline, CDR1 is GTSNPN and CDR2 is SVGIG (reference sequence). CDR3 sequence: CAWNEGIGNEKLFF. Here the CDR3 DNA reads TGTGCCTGGAACGAGGGTATTGGTAATGAAAAACTGTTTTTT.

This chain connects TRBV7-6 to TRBJ2-1; 9 bases line up with TRBD2. The junction had 3 bases not matched to a gene; V was cut back by 2 bases and J by 4 bases. The germline CDR1 and CDR2 sequences are SGHVS and FNYEAQ. This CDR3 contains 15 residues. Here the CDR3 DNA reads TGTGCCAGCAGCTTACCTAGCGGGATGTACAATGAGCAGTTCTTC. Encoded protein: CASSLPSGMYNEQFF.

The chain couples TRBV4-1 to TRBJ2-2, with 9 bases lining up with TRBD2. The CDR3 totals 18 residues. The germline gives CDR1 MGHRA, CDR2 YSYEKL. V shed 0 bases, J shed 5 bases, and the junction held 10 bases outside the gene matches. CDR3 residues: CASSQDKGGRARTGELFF. The CDR3 DNA sequence: TGCGCCAGCAGCCAAGATAAAGGCGGGAGGGCCCGGACCGGGGAGCTGTTTTTT.

The V and J genes are TRBV28 and TRBJ2-1, with 9 bases that match TRBD2. Losses at the gene ends were 5 bases for V and 2 bases for J; bases not matched to a gene: 4. Germline V gene data show CDR1 as MDHEN and CDR2 as SYDVKM. The CDR3 loop spans 15 amino acids. The CDR3 loop is CASSLAGRTYNEQFF. The CDR3 coding sequence is TGTGCCAGCAGTCTAGCGGGACGAACCTACAATGAGCAGTTCTTC.

V and J are TRBV7-9 and TRBJ2-3, with TRBD1 as a possible D gene (6 bases). CDR1 is SEHNR, CDR2 FQNEAQ, per germline (reference sequence). V was trimmed by 4 bases and J by 5 bases, leaving 19 bases between them. This CDR3 contains 16 residues. The CDR3 sequence: CASSSPDSTAQDTQYF. The CDR3 coding sequence is TGTGCCAGCAGCTCCCCGGACAGCACAGCACAAGATACGCAGTATTTT.

The rearrangement joins TRBV6-6 to TRBJ2-3; 8 nucleotides line up with TRBD2. CDR1 and CDR2 (germline): MNHNY, SVGAGI (reference sequence). The trim removed 2 bases at V and 4 bases at J, leaving 5 bases unmatched. The CDR3 consists of 15 residues. CDR3 in amino acids: CASSYIAGRADTQYF. In DNA, the CDR3 is TGTGCCAGCAGTTACATAGCGGGACGGGCAGATACGCAGTATTTT.

The chain recombines TRBV7-2 with TRBJ1-5; D call uncertain. The CDR3 contains 14 residues. V lost 5 bases, J lost 3 bases, and 11 bases lay in between. CDR1 SGHTA and CDR2 FQGNSA come from the germline V gene. The CDR3 loop is CASSAGLNNQPQHF. The CDR3 nucleotides are TGTGCCAGCAGCGCCGGACTGAACAATCAGCCCCAGCATTTT.

J is TRBJ1-2 and V is TRBV10-3, with 10 nucleotides matching TRBD1. Germline CDR1 ENHRY, CDR2 SYGVKD. J was trimmed by 7 bases and V by 0 bases; bases with no gene match: 2. The CDR3 is 14 amino acids. This CDR3 reads CAISESRTGGGYTF. DNA of the CDR3: TGTGCCATCAGTGAGTCAAGGACAGGGGGTGGCTACACCTTC.

The chain uses TRBV6-5 and TRBJ1-5, with 9 nucleotides matching TRBD1. Germline assignment: CDR1 MNHEY and CDR2 SVGAGI. The CDR3 is made up of 15 amino acids. Losses at the gene ends were 7 bases for V and 3 bases for J; bases not matched to a gene: 7. This chain's CDR3 is CASMGNRGPNQPQHF. The CDR3 DNA reads TGTGCCAGCATGGGAAACAGGGGGCCCAATCAGCCCCAGCATTTT.

V gene TRBV18 combines with J gene TRBJ2-3, with D possibly matching TRBD2 (6 bases). V was pared by 3 bases and J by 2 bases, with 9 bases between. The CDR3 consists of 14 residues. Germline loops: CDR1 KGHSH, CDR2 LQKENI. Written as DNA, the CDR3 is TGTGCCAGCTCACCCCCGGGAGCCACAGATACGCAGTATTTT. Translating it yields CASSPPGATDTQYF. The complete variable domain, with remaining parts taken from reference TRBV18 and TRBJ2-3, reads NAGVMQNPRHLVRRRGQEARLRCSPMKGHSHVYWYRQLPEEGLKFMVYLQKENIIDESGMPKERFSAEFPKEGPSILRIQQVVRGDSAAYFCASSPPGATDTQYFGPGTRLTVL.

The chain links TRBV6-5 to TRBJ1-2; TRBD1 aligns across 10 bases. The germline V gene has CDR1 MNHEY and CDR2 SVGAGI. CDR3 length: 14 residues. Trimming cost V 6 bases and J 4 bases; bases outside gene matches: 5. The CDR3, as DNA: TGTGCCAGCAGGCGACAGGGGGCTGGCTATGGCTACACCTTC. Its translation: CASRRQGAGYGYTF.

The chain is built from TRBV19 and TRBJ2-2; D ambiguous. V lost 3 bases and J lost 1, with 9 bases in between. From germline, CDR1 is LNHDA and CDR2 SQIVND (reference sequence). CDR3 size: 15 residues. The CDR3 region has the DNA TGTGCCAGTAGTATTGACGGGTTGAACACCGGGGAGCTGTTTTTT. Protein product: CASSIDGLNTGELFF.

The V call is TRBV5-1, the J call TRBJ1-1; D is unclear. This CDR3 contains 11 residues. Looked up from germline, CDR1 is SGHRS and CDR2 is YFSETQ. V gave up 0 bases and J gave up 7 bases, with 4 bases separating them. The DNA for the CDR3 is TGCGCCAGCAGCTTGGACGGTGAAGCTTTCTTT. Translating gives CASSLDGEAFF.

The gene calls are TRBV6-6 and TRBJ2-7; 9 bases are shared with TRBD1. The V and J ends lost 7 bases and 2 bases, in that order; junction bases with no gene match: 6. The germline gives CDR1 MNHNY, CDR2 SVGAGI (reference sequence). The CDR3 consists of 14 residues. The CDR3 DNA reads as TGTGCCAGCAACGACAGGGGGGTCACCTACGAGCAGTACTTC. This gives the protein CASNDRGVTYEQYF.

The chain employs TRBV10-1 and TRBJ1-3; D remains unclear. Germline CDR1 WNHNN, CDR2 SYGVQD (reference sequence). CDR3 size: 15 residues. With 3 bases removed from V and 0 bases from J, the gap between germline ends came to 9 bases. CDR3 loop: CASSDGSSSGNTIYF. CDR3 in DNA: TGCGCCAGCAGTGATGGGAGTAGCTCTGGAAACACCATATATTTT.

The chain recombines TRBV12-5 with TRBJ2-1; 10 positions agree with TRBD2. V was pared by 1 base and J by 5 bases, with 5 bases of the junction left unmatched. Germline CDR1 and CDR2: LGHNT and FRNRAP. The CDR3 spans 16 residues. The CDR3 nucleotides read TGTGCTAGTGGTTTGGAGAGGACTAGCGGCAACAATGAGCAGTTCTTC. Residues: CASGLERTSGNNEQFF.